This T cell receptor (beta chain) is drawn from a study of beta chain features in type 1 diabetes. Notes on the study in general: There were fewer insertions and more deletions at the VDJ junctions of type 1 diabetes patients. Researchers report that Type 1 diabetes patients had moderately but significantly shorter TCRB CDR3s across all four CD4+ subsets.

Remarks on this clone: As yet, its antigen is unknown.

V was pared by 3 bases and J by 6 bases, with 1 base of the junction left unmatched. CDR3 length: 14 residues. CDR1 and CDR2 from the germline V gene are ENHRY and SYGVKD. The investigators reverse transcribed all of the isolated RNA, so they sequenced expressed TCRB transcripts. Measured with immunoSEQ multiplex PCR; TCRdb has only the in-frame clones, and not every one. The sample shows nearly 700,000 clones, roughly 12% of them seen only once. The receptor was isolated from a man aged 18 to 30 with type 1 diabetes. The gene calls are TRBV10-3 and TRBJ1-4; TRBD1 aligns across 10 bases. Sequencing was carried out using naive CD4+ T cells from blood. This CDR3 reads CAISDGTGDEKLFF. The CDR3 DNA follows: TGTGCCATCAGTGACGGGACAGGGGATGAAAAACTGTTTTTT.